This note documents a single T cell receptor (beta chain) sequence. The CDR3 runs 17 residues. V was pared by 5 bases and J by 2 bases, with 8 bases of the junction left unmatched. Negative isolation yielded the CD8+ and CD4+ T cells, while FACS enriched the TEMRA cells. These data come from a study of CD8 T cells in Susac syndrome. After extraction with the RNeasy kit, about 0.5 to 1 ug of the RNA was reverse transcribed using random hexamers. Across 54 Vbeta and 13 Jbeta, TCR beta CDR3 was amplified with immunoSEQ multiplex PCR. MiXCR, applied by TCRdb to the immunoSEQ multiplex PCR reads, yields one record per CDR3 protein. Here the sample spans 70,000 or so distinct CDR3 sequences, roughly 94% being singletons.

The rearrangement uses TRBV12-3 or TRBV12-4 and TRBJ2-6; TRBD1 matches 8 bases. This receptor was obtained from a human donor with multiple sclerosis. Sequencing used CD8+ T cells from PBMCs. In DNA form, the CDR3 reads TGTGCCAGCAGTCCTCGGGACAGGCGAACTGGGGCCAACGTCCTGACTTTC. It translates to CASSPRDRRTGANVLTF.